These 14 T cell receptor beta chains share one sample of origin, sequenced in a study of blood T cell repertoires in COVID-19 (dated by TCRdb to the early 2020s). Library construction relied on the immunoSEQ multiplex PCR assay. Held by TCRdb, this immuneACCESS table contains in-frame sequences only and omits some clones. Under half of the omission traces to an unresolved V gene where checked; the cause of the rest is unknown. This sample lists 150,000 to 200,000 clones; 84% were detected once. The ten largest clones add up to around 15% of the sample. The material sequenced was PBMCs or T cells enriched from blood (not recorded which). The receptors stem from a man between 50 and 59 years old who had recovered from COVID-19.

This sequence joins TRBV9 and TRBJ1-1; no definite D call. This CDR3 is 14 amino acids long. The V end lost 2 bases, the J end lost 6 bases, and 14 bases lay between the germline ends. Germline CDR1 SGDLS, CDR2 YYNGEE. The CDR3 DNA is TGTGCCAGCAGCGTCGGAGGAGGGTTCGCTGAAGCTTTCTTT. This gives the protein CASSVGGGFAEAFF.

The chain is built from TRBV11-2 and TRBJ2-1; 8 nucleotides match TRBD1. This CDR3 comprises 16 residues. The V segment lost 3 bases and the J segment 5 bases; nucleotides outside the gene matches: 9. The germline V gene has CDR1 SGHAT and CDR2 FQNNGV. CDR3 residues: CASSLTTGQDNNEQFF. The DNA for the CDR3 is TGTGCCAGCAGCTTGACCACGGGACAGGACAACAATGAGCAGTTCTTC.

This sequence joins TRBV19 and TRBJ1-2; 7 bases fit TRBD1. The germline CDR1 and CDR2 sequences are LNHDA and SQIVND (reference sequence). This CDR3 region has 15 residues. V shed 3 bases, J shed 2 bases, and the junction held 6 bases outside the gene matches. This CDR3 is CASSIKGAVNYGYTF. CDR3 DNA: TGTGCCAGTAGTATCAAGGGGGCAGTAAACTATGGCTACACCTTC. The variable domain in full, with the rest retrieved from reference TRBV19 and TRBJ1-2, is DGGITQSPKYLFRKEGQNVTLSCEQNLNHDAMYWYRQDPGQGLRLIYYSQIVNDFQKGDIAEGYSVSREKKESFPLTVTSAQKNPTAFYLCASSIKGAVNYGYTFGSGTRLTVV.

Here the CDR3 DNA reads TGCGCCAGCAGACCCACGGGGAACTCCTACAATGAGCAGTTCTTC. Amino acids: CASRPTGNSYNEQFF. V is TRBV4-1 and J is TRBJ2-1, with a possible D match to TRBD2 (5 bases). With 6 bases removed from V and 0 bases from J, the gap between germline ends came to 12 bases. The V gene's germline CDR1 is MGHRA and CDR2 YSYEKL. This CDR3 spans 15 amino acids.

V gene TRBV19 combines with J gene TRBJ2-7, with 9 positions matching TRBD1. Germline lookup yields CDR1 LNHDA and CDR2 SQIVND (reference sequence). J was trimmed by 6 bases and V by 5 bases; bases with no gene match: 2. This CDR3 comprises 12 residues. DNA for the CDR3: TGTGCCAGTAGTGGGACAGGGCGCGAGCAGTACTTC. Encoded protein: CASSGTGREQYF.

This clone appeared a few times. This rearrangement joins TRBV27 to TRBJ1-1; D ambiguous. CDR3 length: 17 residues. Germline CDR1 MNHEY, CDR2 SMNVEV (reference sequence). Trimming removed 7 bases at V and 0 bases at J, with 21 bases between. CDR3 nucleotides: TGTGCCAGCACCCCGGTGCTAACCGGCGGATTGAACACTGAAGCTTTCTTT. Protein sequence: CASTPVLTGGLNTEAFF.

This sequence joins TRBV9 and TRBJ1-1; TRBD1 agrees at 9 bases. V trimming: 4 bases; J trimming: 7 bases; junction bases outside the gene matches: 8. The CDR3 is made up of 14 amino acids. Germline V CDR1 and CDR2: SGDLS, YYNGEE. The CDR3 spells CASSPRQGGFEAFF. As DNA, the CDR3 is TGTGCCAGCAGCCCTAGACAGGGGGGCTTTGAAGCTTTCTTT.

The rearrangement uses TRBV19 and TRBJ1-5; tentative D call: TRBD1 (6 bases). V lost 6 bases and J lost 6, with 15 bases in between. Germline loops: CDR1 LNHDA, CDR2 SQIVND (reference sequence). This CDR3 has 14 amino acids. The CDR3 DNA reads as TGTGCCAGTAGGCGAATGACAGGAAGTCAGCCCCAGCATTTT. It yields the protein CASRRMTGSQPQHF.

The V and J genes are TRBV6-5 and TRBJ2-7; tentatively, D is TRBD1 (6 bases). The ends were cut back, 0 bases at V and 9 bases at J, with 9 bases in the middle. The CDR3 has 12 residues. The V gene's germline CDR1 is MNHEY and CDR2 SVGAGI. CDR3 region: CASSYSEQGQYF. The CDR3 DNA sequence: TGTGCCAGCAGTTACTCGGAACAGGGGCAGTACTTC.

The chain carries TRBV28 and TRBJ2-5; 7 bases are a match to TRBD2. This CDR3 contains 14 residues. After removal of 5 bases from V and 3 bases from J, the junction contained 6 bases not matched to a gene. Germline CDR1 is MDHEN and CDR2 is SYDVKM. This CDR3 reads CASSSGAPKETQYF. The CDR3 DNA follows: TGTGCCAGCAGTAGCGGGGCCCCTAAAGAGACCCAGTACTTC. The entire variable domain, with the rest obtained from reference TRBV28 and TRBJ2-5, is as follows: DVKVTQSSRYLVKRTGEKVFLECVQDMDHENMFWYRQDPGLGLRLIYFSYDVKMKEKGDIPEGYSVSREKKERFSLILESASTNQTSMYLCASSSGAPKETQYFGPGTRLLVL.

The chain carries TRBV18 and TRBJ2-1, with 13 bases lining up with TRBD2. Trimming took 3 bases from V and 3 from J; bases not matched to a gene: 2. The germline gives CDR1 KGHSH, CDR2 LQKENI. The CDR3 spans 16 residues. The chain's CDR3 is CASSPTSGGDYNEQFF. In DNA, the CDR3 is TGTGCCAGCTCACCCACTAGCGGGGGGGACTACAATGAGCAGTTCTTC.

This chain connects TRBV5-4 to TRBJ2-5; the match to TRBD1 covers 7 bases. The CDR3 is 17 residues long. Per germline, CDR1 SGHNT and CDR2 YYREEE (reference sequence). V trimming: 0 bases; J trimming: 2 bases; junction bases outside the gene matches: 10. This chain's CDR3 is CASSLVRPGGIQETQYF. The CDR3 bases are TGTGCCAGCAGCTTGGTACGTCCAGGGGGAATACAAGAGACCCAGTACTTC.

V usage is TRBV12-2 and J usage is TRBJ2-4; TRBD2 is the table's D call and was not checked against the DNA. TRBV12-2 is recorded as a pseudogene. This CDR3 contains 12 residues. The CDR3 nucleotides are TGTGCAAAGGAGGAGGCCAAAAACATTCAGTACTTC. This sequence encodes CAKEEAKNIQYF.

The V and J genes are TRBV30 and TRBJ1-6, with 8 nucleotides matching TRBD1. The CDR3 has 16 residues. Germline-derived CDR1 and CDR2 are GTSNPN and SVGIG (reference sequence). J was trimmed by 3 bases and V by 2 bases; bases with no gene match: 6. CDR3 nucleotides: TGTGCCTGGAGTCTATGGACAGGGATCTATAATTCACCCCTCCACTTT. Protein: CAWSLWTGIYNSPLHF.